This T cell receptor (beta chain) was captured by sequencing in a study of control samples from healthy donors and cancer patients. Measured with immunoSEQ multiplex PCR; TCRdb has only the in-frame clones, and not every one. The sample has approximately 58,000 clones; around 90% are singletons. The TCR sequence derives from a man in his 60s with head and neck cancer. Sequenced input: PBMCs.

The CDR3 spells CASSYGQPGRSYEQYF. CDR3 coding DNA: TGCGCCAGCAGCTATGGACAGCCCGGGAGGTCCTACGAGCAGTACTTC. The V call is TRBV5-1, the J call TRBJ2-7; TRBD2 is a possible D gene (7 bases). Germline V gives CDR1 SGHRS, CDR2 YFSETQ. The V end was cut by 3 bases, the J end by 1 base, with 17 bases between. This CDR3 is built from 16 residues.